Listed here is a single TCR beta chain. Some clones are missing from TCRdb's copy, which holds only in-frame ones; the method was immunoSEQ multiplex PCR. This sample has 100,000 or so clones, with around 92% found just once. The record originates from a study of T cell changes during pregnancy in multiple sclerosis. Germline-derived CDR1 and CDR2 are SGHTA and FQGNSA. There are 15 residues in the CDR3. V lost 0 bases, J lost 5 bases, and 13 bases lay in between. The chain couples TRBV7-2 to TRBJ1-1, with a possible D match to TRBD1 (5 bases). The sequencing here drew on peripheral blood, taken in the second trimester of pregnancy. The sequence was collected from a female donor with multiple sclerosis, enrolled in a pregnancy study. The CDR3, as DNA: TGTGCCAGCAGCTTAGCGGGGGGGGAGAGAACTGAAGCTTTCTTT. Translating gives CASSLAGGERTEAFF.